Below, 7 T cell receptor beta chains from the same sample are listed, as sequenced in a study of blood T cell repertoires in COVID-19. Data came from immunoSEQ multiplex PCR; TCRdb stores just in-frame clones and leaves some out. The sample holds over 200,000 clones, approximately 82% seen once. Sequencing was carried out using peripheral blood. These receptors came from a woman between 35 and 50 years old with acute or convalescent COVID-19.

The rearrangement links TRBV11-2 to TRBJ2-3; D may be TRBD1 (6 bases). With 6 bases removed from V and 0 bases from J, the gap between germline ends came to 16 bases. This CDR3 region has 16 residues. Per germline, CDR1 SGHAT and CDR2 FQNNGV. The CDR3 loop reads CASRRRTGLSTDTQYF. DNA for the CDR3: TGTGCCAGCAGACGTCGAACAGGGCTGAGCACAGATACGCAGTATTTT.

V usage is TRBV5-1 and J usage is TRBJ2-7, with a possible D match to TRBD1 (6 bases). Germline V gene lookup returns CDR1 SGHRS and CDR2 YFSETQ. Trimming cost V 1 base and J 0 bases, with 11 bases left between them. The CDR3 loop spans 15 amino acids. The CDR3 coding sequence is TGCGCCAGCAGCTTGACACAGGGTTTCTCCTACGAGCAGTACTTC. It yields the protein CASSLTQGFSYEQYF. Drawing the rest from reference TRBV5-1 and TRBJ2-7, the complete variable domain is KAGVTQTPRYLIKTRGQQVTLSCSPISGHRSVSWYQQTPGQGLQFLFEYFSETQRNKGNFPGRFSGRQFSNSRSEMNVSTLELGDSALYLCASSLTQGFSYEQYFGPGTRLTVT.

The rearrangement joins TRBV9 to TRBJ2-1; D perhaps matches TRBD2 (5 bases). Between the trimmed V and J ends, which lost 4 bases and 4 bases, there was a span of 12 bases. This CDR3 is 14 amino acids long. CDR1 and CDR2 from the germline V gene are SGDLS and YYNGEE. The CDR3 reads CASSPRTVYNEQFF. CDR3 in DNA: TGTGCCAGCAGCCCAAGGACTGTTTACAATGAGCAGTTCTTC.

The chain has TRBV7-2 and TRBJ1-2; 9 nucleotides agree with TRBD1. Germline values: CDR1 SGHTA, CDR2 FQGNSA. With V trimmed by 4 bases and J by 4 bases, 13 bases remained unmatched. The CDR3 is 17 residues long. The CDR3 reads CASSYVGTGSLSYGYTF. DNA of the CDR3: TGTGCCAGCAGCTACGTCGGGACAGGGAGCCTCAGCTATGGCTACACCTTC. The full variable domain, with the rest looked up from reference TRBV7-2 and TRBJ1-2, is GAGVSQSPSNKVTEKGKDVELRCDPISGHTALYWYRQSLGQGLEFLIYFQGNSAPDKSGLPSDRFSAERTGGSVSTLTIQRTQQEDSAVYLCASSYVGTGSLSYGYTFGSGTRLTVV.

This clone has just one count. The chain employs TRBV5-6 and TRBJ2-1; TRBD1 matches 8 bases. The CDR3 runs to 15 residues. Germline V gives CDR1 SGHDT, CDR2 YYEEEE. V trimming: 4 bases; J trimming: 0 bases; junction bases outside the gene matches: 3. The CDR3 bases are TGTGCCAGCAGCAGGGACAGGAGCTCCTACAATGAGCAGTTCTTC. Translating gives CASSRDRSSYNEQFF.

This clone was recorded at least ten times. V is TRBV2 and J is TRBJ1-2; 9 bases align to TRBD1. The germline V gene encodes CDR1 SNHLY and CDR2 FYNNEI. V lost 9 bases to trimming and J lost 14 bases; unmatched junction nucleotides: 4. The CDR3 has 9 amino acids. Here the CDR3 reads CARRQGVTF. Here the CDR3 DNA reads TGTGCCAGGAGACAGGGGGTTACCTTC.

J is TRBJ1-3 and V is TRBV12-5; no clear D. The CDR3 extends over 17 amino acids. Germline CDR1 is LGHNT and CDR2 is FRNRAP. Deletions cut 2 bases from V and 1 base from J, with 15 bases between. DNA for the CDR3: TGTGCTAGTGGTTTGTGGCTCAACCAAATTTCTGGAAACACCATATATTTT. Protein product: CASGLWLNQISGNTIYF.